These 18 T cell receptor beta chains share one sample of origin, sequenced in a study of monozygotic twins with cystic fibrosis. The repertoire was sequenced with immunoSEQ multiplex PCR; TCRdb's copy has only in-frame clones and lacks some. The profile shows some 35,000 clones, approximately 72% of them singletons. Sequencing was carried out using blood. These receptors all stem from a girl between 5 and 17 years old with cystic fibrosis.

The genes are TRBV9 and TRBJ2-5, with 8 bases matching TRBD1. Germline V lookup: CDR1 SGDLS, CDR2 YYNGEE. The junction had 11 bases not matched to a gene; V was cut back by 3 bases and J by 7 bases. The CDR3 spans 15 residues. The CDR3 nucleotides are TGTGCCAGCAGCGCGACAGGGGCCCTCGGTGTGACCCAGTACTTC. It is translated as CASSATGALGVTQYF.

The CDR3 sequence: CASSDRVLYF. The CDR3 DNA reads as TGTGCCAGCAGTGACAGGGTCCTATATTTT. The genes are TRBV25-1 and TRBJ1-3; TRBD1 is a possible D gene (5 bases). Germline V gives CDR1 MGHDK, CDR2 SYGVNS. The CDR3 spans 10 residues. The ends were cut back, 3 bases at V and 14 bases at J, with 8 bases in the middle.

The chain is built from TRBV7-9 and TRBJ2-3; 8 bases are a match to TRBD1. CDR1 is SEHNR, CDR2 FQNEAQ, per germline (reference sequence). Trimming removed 5 bases from V and 4 bases from J; junction bases left unmatched: 8. CDR3 size: 15 residues. In DNA form, the CDR3 reads TGTGCCAGCAGCAAGGACAGGGTCCTCGCAGATACGCAGTATTTT. Translating it yields CASSKDRVLADTQYF.

The rearrangement links TRBV5-6 to TRBJ1-5; D perhaps matches TRBD1 (6 bases). Trimming took off 2 bases at V and 2 bases at J, with 17 bases between the two ends. This CDR3 is built from 17 residues. Germline V gene sequence: CDR1 SGHDT, CDR2 YYEEEE. The CDR3 coding sequence is TGTGCCAGCAGCTTCTTTTCGGGAGGGGGTGGCAATCAGCCCCAGCATTTT. This codes for CASSFFSGGGGNQPQHF.

The V and J genes are TRBV7-8 and TRBJ2-7; perhaps TRBD2 as D (6 bases). Germline CDR1 and CDR2: SGHVS and FQNEAQ. V was shortened by 1 base and J by 4 bases, with 23 bases between the two germline ends. The CDR3 has 18 amino acids. The CDR3 protein is CASSLEVTSRISRYEQYF. The CDR3 DNA reads as TGTGCCAGCAGCTTAGAAGTGACTAGTAGGATCTCAAGGTACGAGCAGTACTTC. The full variable domain, with the rest looked up from reference TRBV7-8 and TRBJ2-7, is GAGVSQSPRYKVAKRGQDVALRCDPISGHVSLFWYQQALGQGPEFLTYFQNEAQLDKSGLPSDRFFAERPEGSVSTLKIQRTQQEDSAVYLCASSLEVTSRISRYEQYFGPGTRLTVT.

The V gene is TRBV18, the J gene TRBJ2-5, with TRBD1 matching 9 bases. V lost 2 bases to trimming and J lost 3 bases; unmatched junction nucleotides: 7. The CDR3 contains 16 residues. Per germline, CDR1 KGHSH and CDR2 LQKENI. The CDR3 nucleotides read TGTGCCAGCTCACCAAAGCGGACAGGGGTTAAAGAGACCCAGTACTTC. Protein: CASSPKRTGVKETQYF.

The sample holds a few counts of this clone. V usage is TRBV7-9 and J usage is TRBJ2-7; the match to TRBD1 covers 9 bases. This CDR3 has 13 residues. V lost 1 base to trimming and J lost 8 bases; unmatched junction nucleotides: 3. Germline V CDR1 and CDR2: SEHNR, FQNEAQ (reference sequence). For the CDR3, the DNA is TGTGCCAGCAGCTTAGAAACAGGGGGCCAGCAGTACGTC. Its protein is CASSLETGGQQYV.

This chain links TRBV5-1 with TRBJ2-7; tentatively, D is TRBD2 (5 bases). The CDR3 extends over 16 amino acids. Trimming removed 5 bases from V and 3 bases from J, with 21 bases in between. CDR1 is SGHRS and CDR2 is YFSETQ in the germline V gene. The CDR3 nucleotides read TGCGCCAGCAGTTTCTATCTAGCCCGCATTTGCTACGAGCAGTACTTC. Its translation is CASSFYLARICYEQYF.

The chain has TRBV9 and TRBJ1-1; TRBD1 matches at 7 bases. Germline V gene lookup returns CDR1 SGDLS and CDR2 YYNGEE. V trimming: 3 bases; J trimming: 3 bases; junction bases outside the gene matches: 17. The CDR3 is made up of 18 amino acids. CDR3 loop: CASSEIGQVRTMDTEAFF. CDR3 nucleotides: TGTGCCAGCAGCGAGATCGGACAGGTTCGGACTATGGACACTGAAGCTTTCTTT. Full variable domain (rest looked up from reference TRBV9 and TRBJ1-1): DSGVTQTPKHLITATGQRVTLRCSPRSGDLSVYWYQQSLDQGLQFLIQYYNGEERAKGNILERFSAQQFPDLHSELNLSSLELGDSALYFCASSEIGQVRTMDTEAFFGQGTRLTVV.

The chain joins TRBV5-1 to TRBJ2-1, with TRBD2 matching over 8 bases. CDR1 and CDR2 (germline): SGHRS, YFSETQ. The CDR3 runs 15 residues. Trimming cost V 7 bases and J 0 bases; bases outside gene matches: 6. CDR3 region: CASRVAGSSYNEQFF. CDR3 nucleotide sequence: TGCGCCAGCCGGGTAGCGGGGAGCTCCTACAATGAGCAGTTCTTC.

This chain joins TRBV19 and TRBJ1-5, with D perhaps matching TRBD1 (6 bases). The CDR3 loop spans 15 amino acids. Trimming removed 6 bases at V and 4 bases at J, with 16 bases between. Looked up from germline, CDR1 is LNHDA and CDR2 is SQIVND (reference sequence). The CDR3 loop reads CASRKDTGSNQPQHF. The CDR3 region has the DNA TGTGCCAGTAGGAAAGACACAGGGAGTAATCAGCCCCAGCATTTT.

V and J are TRBV4-2 and TRBJ2-5, with TRBD1 matching over 8 bases. The germline V gene has CDR1 LGHNA and CDR2 YNFKEQ. The junction had 2 bases not matched to a gene; V was cut back by 4 bases and J by 1 base. The CDR3 totals 14 residues. CDR3 loop: CASSPGQGQETQYF. CDR3 DNA: TGTGCCAGCAGCCCCGGACAGGGCCAAGAGACCCAGTACTTC.

This sequence joins TRBV2 and TRBJ2-1; D may be TRBD2 (6 bases). Trimming removed 6 bases at V and 10 bases at J, with 13 bases between. The CDR3 runs to 12 residues. From germline, CDR1 is SNHLY and CDR2 FYNNEI. In DNA, the CDR3 is TGTGCCAGCAGGGGTAGCGGCCCGGAGCAGTTCTTC. Protein: CASRGSGPEQFF.

The rearrangement uses TRBV27 and TRBJ2-7; 11 nucleotides match TRBD1. This CDR3 has 14 amino acids. V was pared by 6 bases and J by 0 bases, with 1 base of the junction left unmatched. From germline, CDR1 is MNHEY and CDR2 SMNVEV (reference sequence). The CDR3 loop is CASRGTGGSYEQYF. CDR3 DNA: TGTGCCAGCAGGGGGACAGGGGGCTCCTACGAGCAGTACTTC.

The chain employs TRBV30 and TRBJ2-7; TRBD2 might be the D (5 bases). The CDR3 consists of 15 residues. CDR1 and CDR2 (germline): GTSNPN, SVGIG (reference sequence). Trimming removed 1 base at V and 3 bases at J, with 16 bases between. The CDR3, as DNA: TGTGCCTGGAGTGAGCAAACTCGGGATTTCTACGAGCAGTACTTC. Protein product: CAWSEQTRDFYEQYF.

This clone was counted only a few times. This sequence joins TRBV6-5 and TRBJ1-1; D perhaps matches TRBD1 (6 bases). The V and J ends lost 5 bases and 0 bases respectively, with 13 bases between them. In germline, CDR1 is MNHEY, CDR2 SVGAGI. The CDR3 runs to 15 residues. CDR3 sequence (DNA): TGTGCCAGCAGTACAGACAGGAATATGAACACTGAAGCTTTCTTT. Encoded protein: CASSTDRNMNTEAFF.

The genes are TRBV18 and TRBJ2-7, with TRBD2 as a possible D gene (6 bases). Per the germline V gene, CDR1 is KGHSH and CDR2 is LQKENI. The CDR3 contains 16 residues. The ends were cut back, 2 bases at V and 6 bases at J, with 20 bases in the middle. DNA for the CDR3: TGTGCCAGCTCACCAGGGCTAGCGAACCCATTTCTCGAGCAGTACGTC. Translated: CASSPGLANPFLEQYV.

The chain carries TRBV6-6 and TRBJ2-7; D gene ambiguous. CDR1 and CDR2 (germline): MNHNY, SVGAGI (reference sequence). Trimming removed 7 bases at V and 4 bases at J, with 17 bases between. This CDR3 contains 14 residues. In nucleotides, the CDR3 is TGTGCCAGCAAGGATGAGCCATCTATGTACGAGCAGTACTTC. Its translation is CASKDEPSMYEQYF.